This T cell receptor beta chain was recorded in a study of blood T cell repertoires in COVID-19. On the study more broadly: Acute and convalescent COVID-19 specimens originated in the United States, Italy and Spain. PBMCs, B-cell-depleted T cells, or T cells provided the cDNA or gDNA that made up the material.

Germline V gives CDR1 SGDLS, CDR2 YYNGEE. The CDR3 has 14 amino acids. The V end lost 4 bases, the J end lost 4 bases, and 14 bases lay between the germline ends. Study processing details: Cell counts per sample came from amplifying reference gene primers. Assay: immunoSEQ multiplex PCR; the TCRdb copy retains only in-frame clones and omits some. D and trimming were read from the DNA, whereas the V and J calls and clone size are those reported in that table. The table has about 140,000 clones, around 73% seen once. This TCR derives from a woman in her fifties or sixties with active or convalescent COVID-19. The chain employs TRBV9 and TRBJ1-2, with a weak D call TRBD1 (5 bases). The sequenced material came from peripheral blood. The CDR3 spells CASSRQGRIYGYTF. DNA for the CDR3: TGTGCCAGCAGCCGGCAGGGCAGGATCTATGGCTACACCTTC.